This TCR beta chain comes out of a study of T cell clonotyping in hematopoietic cell transplantation (dated by TCRdb to the early 2020s). Context from the whole study: In the study, approximately 140 blood samples were gathered from 35 consecutive transplant recipients and their related donors. Patients were recruited between September 2015 and 2017 and followed until late 2020 or death.

About this clone: Its antigen is unknown. The sample holds no much larger clone one base away, and base qualities are not on file.

Related transplant donors provided blood samples for TCR beta sequencing. Using Nuclei Lysis Solution, genomic DNA was extracted from unfractionated peripheral blood mononuclear cells that were either fresh or cryopreserved. What the study reported, not specific to this receptor: Recipient repertoires showed only a small fraction of overlap with donor repertoires, and over 95% appeared de novo at the given depth. A decrease in recipient TCR diversity was observed after transplant, and a progressive increase in pathologically expanded clonotypes was seen from day 30 to day 180. Inverse Simpson Index values from donors and from recipients before transplant predicted broader TCR repertoire diversity after transplant. The sample size was limited, and CD4 and CD8 repertoire contributions could not be separated because cells were not sorted.

TCR beta CDR3 regions were amplified from genomic DNA with the immunoSEQ assay, a bias-controlled multiplex PCR using V- and J-specific primers. In a second PCR step, a proprietary barcode and Illumina adapter sequences were attached to the CDR3 amplicons. CDR3 libraries were sequenced on an Illumina MiSeq instrument. The original methods were these. Export and quality control were handled in immunoSEQ Analyzer 3.0, while downstream analyses relied on R Bioconductor and Immunarch. Only productive rearrangements in the normalized downsampled data set went into calculating the repertoire metrics. In the normalized cohort, clonotypes with more than 5 templates were defined as pathologically expanded. Repertoire diversity was measured with the Inverse Simpson Index. To capture all clonotypes, the CMV-specificity analyses were run on the non-normalized data set. The table comes from immuneACCESS by way of TCRdb, which keeps in-frame sequences with V and J called. Part of the clones is missing from these tables; in studies checked, under half for an unresolved V gene and the rest for unknown reasons. That table gives V, J and clone size, and the DNA gave D and trimming. The sample has roughly 40,000 clones on record, 94% of them singletons. The ten largest clones add up to 0.85% of the sample.

Measured from the cysteine to the phenylalanine, the CDR3 is 14 residues long. Only CDR3 DNA remains: 42 bases, in frame from the first base. CDR1 and CDR2 were assigned from the germline V gene (reference sequence) as MNHEY and SMNVEV. V is reduced by 3 bases and J by 12 bases, leaving a spacing of 18 bases between them. The sequence came from a woman aged 45-60 years in good health. Some clones in this sample may be carry-over from other donors' samples. Rearrangement joined TRBV27 to TRBJ1-5, with an unclear D gene assignment. The sample consisted of peripheral blood mononuclear cells. CDR3 protein: CASSLRSFDRFQHF. The DNA is TGTGCCAGCAGTTTGAGGAGCTTTGATCGCTTCCAGCATTTT.